The T cell receptor beta chain under discussion was sequenced for a study of blood T cell repertoires in COVID-19 (dated by TCRdb to 2018 to 2021). For the study in its entirety: Collaborator samples came from the United States, Italy and Spain and covered acute and convalescent phases of COVID-19. The material from the prospective study consisted of cDNA or gDNA derived from T cells, B-cell-depleted T cells, or PBMCs. A de-identified subject ID, COVID-19 status, age in years and sex were almost always included in the sample metadata. Samples were obtained from the ongoing ImmuneRACE study (first 160 participants) and from 1,254 subjects provided by 6 global collaborators. Subjects who had been exposed to COVID-19, were actively infected with it, or had recovered from it provided the deeply sampled blood TCRbeta repertoires that made up the dataset. The repertoires were made available in a free public database intended to serve as a resource for research on the immune response to SARS-CoV-2. Where HLA class I and class II types were available, the types were taken from metadata supplied by the sample provider, not from assay-based typing. Beyond this particular receptor, the publication reports: How much clinical and demographic metadata was included differed by source and by participant, and the metadata was provided uncurated.

The CDR3 measures 15 amino acids from cysteine to phenylalanine. Only the CDR3 portion is preserved as DNA: 45 bases, with reading frame beginning at the first base. CDR1 ENHRY and CDR2 SYGVKD were looked up in the germline V gene. The junction shows trimming of 0 bases on V and 2 bases on J, and the gene matches do not reach 0 bases of it. With regard to this clone: Its specific antigen is unknown. The sample holds no much larger clone one base away, and base qualities are not on file. Different DNA sequences within this sample yield the same CDR3.

The immunoSEQ Assay, a bias-controlled multiplex PCR, was used to amplify TCRbeta CDR3 regions from genomic DNA. Per the source publication's procedure: Nucleated cell counts per sample were estimated from amplification of reference gene primers within the assay. To quantify the absolute abundance of each unique TCRbeta CDR3 rearrangement, sequence reads were collapsed and filtered. For each sample, productive Simpson clonality was calculated as the square root of Simpson's diversity index over productive rearrangements. TCRdb took over this immuneACCESS table, retaining in-frame rearrangements with V and J assigned. Such tables are incomplete; in checked studies, under half of the missing clones stem from an unresolved V gene, and the remainder is unexplained. That table is the source of V, J and clone size, and D and trimming were worked out from the DNA. The sample table contains 120,000 to 150,000 clones; only one count was recorded for 88% of them. The ten top clones hold under 3% of the sample.

One collaborating source in Seattle enrolled patients while the patients were actively infected and followed the patients over time throughout the course of disease. Whole blood was collected in K2EDTA tubes by collaborating institutions according to the institutions' own protocols. For TCRbeta analysis, collaborators shipped samples in one of three forms: frozen whole blood, isolated PBMCs, or DNA extracted from either of those sample types. The chain is encoded by TRBV10-3 joined to TRBJ1-5, with 8 central nucleotides matching TRBD1. Sequenced: peripheral blood. The receptor's source is a human donor with COVID-19, enrolled during active disease. The donor label of this sample is uncertain. The CDR3 protein is CAISESDRGNQPQHF. The DNA reads TGTGCCATCAGTGAGTCGGACAGGGGCAATCAGCCCCAGCATTTT.